This TCR beta chain was observed in a study of cytotoxic CD8 clonotypes in ibrutinib-treated CLL. About the research overall: The samples contained 260,000 or so productive templates on average. They also contained an average of approximately 100,000 productive rearrangements. Study outcomes and limitations: Measured clonality at baseline was greater than in age-matched healthy donors and tracked with circulating CD8+ T-cell counts. Sustained-remission and progressing patients were not sampled at matched times.

The planned depth of sequencing spanned 1 in 200,000 to 1 in 1 million T cells. Generated by immunoSEQ multiplex PCR, the TCRdb table keeps only in-frame clones and is missing some. The sample shows some 50,000 clones, around 60% of them seen only once. This clone was seen only once. Its antigen is not identified. Trimming at V came to 6 bases and at J to 6 bases, leaving 13 bases not matched to a gene. CDR3 length: 15 amino acids. CDR1 and CDR2 (germline): SGHRS, YFSETQ. The sequences come from PBMCs, collected after 24 months of ibrutinib treatment. The TCR comes from a human donor with chronic lymphocytic leukemia. V gene TRBV5-1 combines with J gene TRBJ1-1; TRBD1 aligns across 8 bases. The CDR3 region has the DNA TGCGCCAGCACCGTCCAGGGGGCGACGATCTCTGAAGCTTTCTTT. Translated: CASTVQGATISEAFF. The full variable domain, with the rest looked up from reference TRBV5-1 and TRBJ1-1, is KAGVTQTPRYLIKTRGQQVTLSCSPISGHRSVSWYQQTPGQGLQFLFEYFSETQRNKGNFPGRFSGRQFSNSRSEMNVSTLELGDSALYLCASTVQGATISEAFFGQGTRLTVV.